What follows is one T cell receptor (beta chain) and its context. Antigen: not known. Clones were sequenced by immunoSEQ multiplex PCR, and TCRdb holds only the in-frame ones, with some missing. In the table there are around 80,000 clones, 85% to 90% of which are singletons. V lost 5 bases, J lost 3 bases, and 12 bases stayed unmatched. The CDR3 runs 17 residues. Germline-derived CDR1 and CDR2 are SGHTA and FQGNSA. Any history of autoimmune disease or systemic immunosuppression disqualified patients. This entry is derived from a study of OX40 agonist ivuxolimab in advanced cancers. Study background: Among those treated, three patients had partial responses, one with hepatocellular carcinoma and two with cutaneous melanoma. Findings of the study overall: Among patients with partial responses at 0.1-3.0 mg/kg, clonal expansion was among the lowest.

The chain has TRBV7-2 and TRBJ1-1; 10 nucleotides align to TRBD1. The source of this sequence is an adult with an advanced solid tumor such as melanoma, head and neck, liver or kidney cancer. The sample in question was CD4+ or CD8+ T cells sorted from blood, obtained in a trial of the OX40 agonist ivuxolimab. The CDR3 is CASSPTGGSFLDTEAFF. The CDR3 DNA reads TGTGCCAGCAGCCCGACAGGGGGCTCTTTTTTGGACACTGAAGCTTTCTTT.